Included here is one T cell receptor (beta chain) sequence, with context. In the same sample, other DNA sequences code for this CDR3. The entry originates in a study of blood T cell repertoires in COVID-19. For the study at large: The samples span acute and convalescent COVID-19 from the United States, Italy and Spain.

Authors' analysis steps: By means of reference gene primer amplification, nucleated cell counts were estimated. The table came from immunoSEQ multiplex PCR; TCRdb's copy has only in-frame clones and leaves some out. That table is the source of V, J and clone size, and D and trimming were worked out from the DNA. In the table there are approximately 500,000 clones, 70% to 90% of which are singletons. There are 14 residues in the CDR3. V was cut by 3 bases and J by 2 bases, with 11 bases left in between. Germline V gene sequence: CDR1 KGHSH, CDR2 LQKENI. J is TRBJ2-7 and V is TRBV18; a weak D match, TRBD2 (5 bases). Sequencing used peripheral blood. This receptor was taken from a human donor in a cohort sampled during active COVID-19. The CDR3 protein is CASSPPRDTYEQYF. CDR3 DNA sequence: TGTGCCAGCTCACCCCCGAGGGATACCTACGAGCAGTACTTC.